This TCR beta chain was profiled in a study of cytomegalovirus exposure and HLA in healthy donors. Overall study results and limits: Subsequent analysis of the 95 to 150 validation repertoires found a tendency for first-cohort TCR clusters to co-occur.

TCRdb keeps only in-frame clones here, not all; method: immunoSEQ multiplex PCR. Among under 200,000 clones listed, roughly nine tenths were seen once. Between the trimmed V and J ends, which lost 5 bases and 1 base, there was a span of 10 bases. Germline V lookup: CDR1 SGHNT, CDR2 YYREEE (reference sequence). The CDR3 runs 15 residues. With respect to this clone: Its antigen is not identified.

The source of this sequence is a woman in her 30s in good health and CMV-seronegative. Specimen: PBMCs. The chain has TRBV5-4 and TRBJ2-6, with D possibly TRBD1 on 5 matching bases. Here the CDR3 DNA reads TGTGCCAGCAGTCGCAGGGCTTCTGGGGCCAACGTCCTGACTTTC. Protein sequence: CASSRRASGANVLTF.